This T cell receptor (beta chain) was captured in a study of blood T cell repertoires in COVID-19. Germline assignment: CDR1 LGHDT and CDR2 YNNKEL (reference sequence). The CDR3 runs 14 residues. The V and J ends lost 3 bases and 4 bases respectively, with 10 bases between them. Data came from immunoSEQ multiplex PCR; TCRdb stores just in-frame clones and leaves some out. The table has over 150,000 clones, approximately 83% seen once. V usage is TRBV3-1 (or the pseudogene TRBV3-2) and J usage is TRBJ1-3, with D possibly being TRBD1 (5 bases). The clonotype comes from a man between 50 and 59 years old with active or convalescent COVID-19. Material for sequencing was peripheral blood. CDR3 residues: CASSQTEFGNTIYF. CDR3 nucleotide sequence: TGTGCCAGCAGCCAGACAGAGTTCGGAAACACCATATATTTT.